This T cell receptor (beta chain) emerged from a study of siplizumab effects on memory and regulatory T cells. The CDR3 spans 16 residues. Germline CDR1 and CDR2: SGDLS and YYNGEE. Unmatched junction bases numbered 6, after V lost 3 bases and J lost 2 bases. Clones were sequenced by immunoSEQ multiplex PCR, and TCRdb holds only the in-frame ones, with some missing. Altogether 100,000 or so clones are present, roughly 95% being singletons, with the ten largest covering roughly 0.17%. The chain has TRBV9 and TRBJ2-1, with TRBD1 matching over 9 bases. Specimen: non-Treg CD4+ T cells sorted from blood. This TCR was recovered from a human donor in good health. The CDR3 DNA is TGTGCCAGCAGCGGACCGGGACAGGGAACCTACAATGAGCAGTTCTTC. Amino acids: CASSGPGQGTYNEQFF.